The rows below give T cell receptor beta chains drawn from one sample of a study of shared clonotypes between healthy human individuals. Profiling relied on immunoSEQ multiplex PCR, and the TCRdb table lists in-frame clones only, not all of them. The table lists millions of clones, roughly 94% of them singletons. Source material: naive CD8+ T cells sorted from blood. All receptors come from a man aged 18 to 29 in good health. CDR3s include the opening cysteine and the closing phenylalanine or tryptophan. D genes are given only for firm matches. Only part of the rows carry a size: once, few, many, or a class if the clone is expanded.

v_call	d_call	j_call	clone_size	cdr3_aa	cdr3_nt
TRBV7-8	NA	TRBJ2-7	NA	CASSLAEPAQYF	TGTGCCAGCAGCTTAGCGGAACCGGCGCAGTACTTC
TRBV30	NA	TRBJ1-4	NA	CAWSTGMPEKLFF	TGTGCCTGGAGTACGGGGATGCCTGAAAAACTGTTTTTT
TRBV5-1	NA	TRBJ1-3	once	CASSSRHSGNTIYF	TGCGCCAGCAGCAGTCGGCACTCTGGAAACACCATATATTTT
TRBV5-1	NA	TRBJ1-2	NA	CASSLAEYRVSNYGYTF	TGCGCCAGCAGCTTGGCCGAGTATAGGGTGAGTAACTATGGCTACACCTTC
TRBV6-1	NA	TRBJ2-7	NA	CASRDFGYEQYF	TGTGCCAGCAGAGACTTCGGGTACGAGCAGTACTTC
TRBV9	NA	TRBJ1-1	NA	CASSAAGDSEAFF	TGTGCCAGCAGCGCAGCTGGGGACTCTGAAGCTTTCTTT
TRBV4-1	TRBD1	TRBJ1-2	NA	CASSQLGPQGNYGYTF	TGCGCCAGCAGCCAGTTGGGACCACAGGGGAACTATGGCTACACCTTC
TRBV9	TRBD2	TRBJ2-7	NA	CASSLASGSYEQYF	TGTGCCAGCAGCCTTGCCAGCGGGAGCTACGAGCAGTACTTC
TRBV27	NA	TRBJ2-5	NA	CASGGGEETQYF	TGTGCCAGCGGAGGGGGGGAAGAGACCCAGTACTTC
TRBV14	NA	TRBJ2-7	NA	CASSPGEQYF	TGTGCCAGCAGCCCGGGCGAGCAGTACTTC
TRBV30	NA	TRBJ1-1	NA	CAWSVGAGTTEAFF	TGTGCCTGGAGTGTAGGGGCGGGGACCACTGAAGCTTTCTTT
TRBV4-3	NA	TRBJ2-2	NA	CASSQSPPTELLNTGELFF	TGCGCCAGCAGCCAATCTCCGCCGACGGAACTCCTAAACACCGGGGAGCTGTTTTTT
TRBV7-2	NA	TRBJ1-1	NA	CASSLVGAKAFF	TGTGCCAGCAGCTTAGTAGGGGCCAAAGCTTTCTTT
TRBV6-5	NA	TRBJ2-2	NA	CATRGAGNTGELFF	TGTGCCACCCGGGGGGCAGGGAACACCGGGGAGCTGTTTTTT
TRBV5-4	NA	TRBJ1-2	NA	CASSLGDYYGYTF	TGTGCCAGCAGCTTAGGGGACTACTATGGCTACACCTTC
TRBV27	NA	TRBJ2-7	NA	CAISQGNEQYF	TGTGCCATCTCACAGGGAAACGAGCAGTACTTC
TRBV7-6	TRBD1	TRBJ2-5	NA	CASSRETGRETQYF	TGTGCCAGCAGCCGAGAGACAGGGCGGGAGACCCAGTACTTC
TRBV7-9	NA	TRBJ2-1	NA	CASSQTGTNEQFF	TGTGCCAGCAGTCAAACAGGGACCAATGAGCAGTTCTTC
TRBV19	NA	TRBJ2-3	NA	CASSIRGRTEDTQYF	TGTGCCAGTAGTATTCGGGGGAGGACAGAGGATACGCAGTATTTT
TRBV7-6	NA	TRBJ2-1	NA	CASSFAGLVEQFF	TGTGCCAGCAGTTTCGCGGGACTCGTTGAGCAGTTCTTC
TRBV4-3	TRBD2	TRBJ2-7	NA	CASSQEGLAGGPYEQYF	TGCGCCAGCAGCCAAGAGGGTCTAGCGGGAGGGCCCTACGAGCAGTACTTC
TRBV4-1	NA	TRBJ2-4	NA	CASSQDHRAADIQYF	TGCGCCAGCAGCCAGGACCACAGGGCGGCGGACATTCAGTACTTC
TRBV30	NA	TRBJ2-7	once	CAWSAGVSYEQYF	TGTGCCTGGAGTGCAGGGGTCTCCTACGAGCAGTACTTC
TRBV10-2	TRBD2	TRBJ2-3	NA	CASSELAGETQYF	TGCGCCAGCAGTGAACTAGCGGGGGAAACGCAGTATTTT
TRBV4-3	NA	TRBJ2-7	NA	CASSQDREYEQYF	TGCGCCAGCAGCCAAGATAGGGAGTACGAGCAGTACTTC
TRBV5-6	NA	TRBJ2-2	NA	CASSLADRQGGTGELFF	TGTGCCAGCAGCTTGGCGGATCGACAGGGAGGGACCGGGGAGCTGTTTTTT
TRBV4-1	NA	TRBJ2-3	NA	CASSQDGGALDTQYF	TGCGCCAGCAGCCAAGATGGGGGGGCGTTGGATACGCAGTATTTT
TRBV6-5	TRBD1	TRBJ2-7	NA	CASSYLPGQAAYEQYF	TGTGCCAGCAGTTATTTACCGGGACAGGCCGCCTACGAGCAGTACTTC
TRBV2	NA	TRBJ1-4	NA	CASSELGGANEKLFF	TGTGCCAGCAGTGAATTAGGGGGGGCTAATGAAAAACTGTTTTTT
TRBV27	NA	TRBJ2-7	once	CASSLSVRGEQYF	TGTGCCAGCAGTTTATCGGTCCGGGGCGAGCAGTACTTC
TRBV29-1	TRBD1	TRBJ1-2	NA	CSVPARDRGTYGYTF	TGCAGCGTGCCAGCCCGGGACAGGGGAACCTATGGCTACACCTTC
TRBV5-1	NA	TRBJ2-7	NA	CASSPEPPDEQYF	TGCGCCAGCAGCCCGGAGCCGCCGGACGAGCAGTACTTC
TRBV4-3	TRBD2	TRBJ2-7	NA	CASSQESGKAYEQYF	TGCGCCAGCAGCCAAGAGAGCGGGAAAGCCTACGAGCAGTACTTC
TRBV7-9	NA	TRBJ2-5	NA	CASSFSGIVETQYF	TGTGCCAGCAGCTTTTCCGGGATCGTAGAGACCCAGTACTTC
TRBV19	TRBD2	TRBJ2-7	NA	CASSMTSGYEQYF	TGTGCCAGTAGTATGACTAGCGGCTACGAGCAGTACTTC
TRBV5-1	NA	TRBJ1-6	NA	CASSLDVGGSPLHF	TGCGCCAGCAGCTTGGACGTAGGGGGTTCACCCCTCCACTTT
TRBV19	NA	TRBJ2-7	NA	CASSMDLDYEQYF	TGTGCCAGTAGTATGGACTTGGACTACGAGCAGTACTTC
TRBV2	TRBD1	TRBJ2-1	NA	CASRRDSSSYNEQFF	TGTGCCAGCAGGAGGGACAGCAGCTCCTACAATGAGCAGTTCTTC
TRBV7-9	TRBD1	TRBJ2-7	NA	CASSSGGQDSYEQYF	TGTGCCAGCAGCTCTGGGGGACAGGACTCCTACGAGCAGTACTTC
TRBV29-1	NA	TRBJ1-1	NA	CSVESGTRFGTEAFF	TGCAGCGTTGAATCCGGGACAAGGTTCGGGACTGAAGCTTTCTTT
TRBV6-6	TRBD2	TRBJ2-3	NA	CASSDWGLAGTDTQYF	TGTGCCAGCAGTGACTGGGGACTAGCGGGAACAGATACGCAGTATTTT
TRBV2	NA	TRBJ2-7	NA	CASREAYEQYF	TGTGCCAGCAGGGAGGCCTACGAGCAGTACTTC
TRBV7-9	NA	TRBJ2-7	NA	CASSFLIYEQYF	TGTGCCAGCAGCTTCCTCATCTACGAGCAGTACTTC
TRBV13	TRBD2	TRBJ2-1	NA	CASSLAREGLGNEQFF	TGTGCCAGCAGCTTAGCGCGGGAGGGCCTTGGCAATGAGCAGTTCTTC
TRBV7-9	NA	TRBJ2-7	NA	CASSLADLYEQYF	TGTGCCAGCAGCTTAGCAGACTTATACGAGCAGTACTTC
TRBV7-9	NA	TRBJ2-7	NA	CASSLASGGTLSYEQYF	TGTGCCAGCAGCTTAGCATCGGGTGGTACTCTCTCCTACGAGCAGTACTTC
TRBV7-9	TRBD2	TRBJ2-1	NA	CASSPPTSGGVEQFF	TGTGCCAGCAGCCCGCCCACTAGCGGGGGGGTTGAGCAGTTCTTC
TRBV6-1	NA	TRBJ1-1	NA	CASGPEAFF	TGTGCCAGCGGGCCTGAAGCTTTCTTT
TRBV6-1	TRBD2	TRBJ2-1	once	CASSALTSGEYNEQFF	TGTGCCAGCAGTGCATTGACTAGCGGGGAATACAATGAGCAGTTCTTC
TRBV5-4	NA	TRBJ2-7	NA	CASSSSEAIHEQYF	TGTGCCAGCAGCTCCTCAGAGGCAATCCACGAGCAGTACTTC
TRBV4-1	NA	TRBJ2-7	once	CASSQEGARVDEQYF	TGCGCCAGCAGCCAAGAAGGGGCGAGGGTGGACGAGCAGTACTTC
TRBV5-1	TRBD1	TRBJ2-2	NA	CASSWNDRGHTGELFF	TGCGCCAGCAGCTGGAACGACAGGGGGCATACCGGGGAGCTGTTTTTT
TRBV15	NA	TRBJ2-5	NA	CATSRRSAQNQETQYF	TGTGCCACCAGCAGACGTAGCGCACAGAACCAAGAGACCCAGTACTTC